This record concerns one TCR beta chain sequence. This clonotype occurred many times. Its antigen target is currently unknown. No qualities accompany the bases; no much larger clone lies one base away. Receptor libraries were prepared by PCR. Sequencing was performed on an Illumina HiSeq 2500. TCR library preparation used molecular barcoding, with unique molecular identifiers applied to normalize quantification of the TCRbeta repertoire. Through fastp at Q25 and MiXCR, TCRdb rebuilt clones from the public reads, retaining in-frame beta chains. One record per CDR3 amino acid sequence lists the most common genes and DNA. Recorded for this sample are around 340,000 distinct CDR3 sequences; roughly 14% of them occurred a single time. The ten largest clones add up to about 4% of the sample. The junction shows trimming of 5 bases on V and 0 bases on J, plus 13 bases between the germline ends. Including the terminal cysteine and phenylalanine, the CDR3 comprises 15 residues. Just the 45-base CDR3 DNA is kept, in frame starting at base 1.

The sample belongs to a study of T-cell reconstitution after alpha-beta-depleted transplantation in children (dated by TCRdb to about 2016). Context from the whole study: Using TCR repertoire profiling, the study followed T-cell immune reconstitution in a quantitative way in children after TCRalphabeta/CD19-depleted allogeneic hematopoietic cell transplantation.

The chain links TRBV12-3 or TRBV12-4 with TRBJ1-1; 6 matching bases give a weak D call of TRBD1. This sequence was found in a human donor who donated a stem cell graft to a child with Fanconi anemia. This specimen consisted of PBMCs, obtained from the stem cell graft. This receptor carries the CDR3 CASSPRTVLNTEAFF. The DNA sequence is given as TGTGCCAGCAGTCCACGGACAGTCCTGAACACTGAAGCTTTCTTT.